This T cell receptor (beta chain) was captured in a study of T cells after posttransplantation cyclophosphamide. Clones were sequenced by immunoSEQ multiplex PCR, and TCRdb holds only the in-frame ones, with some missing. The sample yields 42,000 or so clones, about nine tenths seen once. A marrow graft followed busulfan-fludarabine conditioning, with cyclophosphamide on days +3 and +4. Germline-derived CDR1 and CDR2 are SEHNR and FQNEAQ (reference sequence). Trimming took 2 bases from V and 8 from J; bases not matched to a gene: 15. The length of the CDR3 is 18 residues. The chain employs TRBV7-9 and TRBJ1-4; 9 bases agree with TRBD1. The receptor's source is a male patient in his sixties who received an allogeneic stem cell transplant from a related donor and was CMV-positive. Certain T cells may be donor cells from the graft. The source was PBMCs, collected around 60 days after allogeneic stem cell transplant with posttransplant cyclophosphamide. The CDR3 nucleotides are TGTGCCAGCAGCTTAACCGGGACAGGGACCCCCTTGGGGGAAAAACTGTTTTTT. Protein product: CASSLTGTGTPLGEKLFF.